This T cell receptor (beta chain) appears in the sequencing data of a study of T cell responses to AZD1222 COVID-19 vaccine. Clones were read by immunoSEQ multiplex PCR, and TCRdb kept only the in-frame ones, dropping some. The sample yields about 170,000 clones, 75% to 90% seen once. This clone is a singleton in its sample. This CDR3 contains 11 residues. The V and J ends lost 2 bases and 10 bases respectively, with 9 bases between them. The germline gives CDR1 DFQATT, CDR2 SNEGSKA (reference sequence). The chain uses TRBV20-1 and TRBJ2-1; D is possibly TRBD1 or TRBD2 (5 bases each). The TCR was taken from an adult in good health. The material was peripheral blood, obtained on day 0 of AZD1222 vaccination. DNA for the CDR3: TGCAGTGCTAGACACCGGGACGAGCAGTTCTTC. Translating gives CSARHRDEQFF.